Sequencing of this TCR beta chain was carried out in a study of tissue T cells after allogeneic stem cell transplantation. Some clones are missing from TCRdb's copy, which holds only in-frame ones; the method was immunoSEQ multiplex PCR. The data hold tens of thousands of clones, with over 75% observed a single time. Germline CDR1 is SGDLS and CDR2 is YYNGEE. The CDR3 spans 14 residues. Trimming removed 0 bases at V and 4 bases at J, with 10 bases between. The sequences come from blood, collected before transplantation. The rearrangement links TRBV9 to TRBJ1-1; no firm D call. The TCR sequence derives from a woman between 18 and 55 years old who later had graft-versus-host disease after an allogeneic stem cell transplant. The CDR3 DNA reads TGTGCCAGCAGCGTAGACGGAGGTATCACTGAAGCTTTCTTT. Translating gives CASSVDGGITEAFF.